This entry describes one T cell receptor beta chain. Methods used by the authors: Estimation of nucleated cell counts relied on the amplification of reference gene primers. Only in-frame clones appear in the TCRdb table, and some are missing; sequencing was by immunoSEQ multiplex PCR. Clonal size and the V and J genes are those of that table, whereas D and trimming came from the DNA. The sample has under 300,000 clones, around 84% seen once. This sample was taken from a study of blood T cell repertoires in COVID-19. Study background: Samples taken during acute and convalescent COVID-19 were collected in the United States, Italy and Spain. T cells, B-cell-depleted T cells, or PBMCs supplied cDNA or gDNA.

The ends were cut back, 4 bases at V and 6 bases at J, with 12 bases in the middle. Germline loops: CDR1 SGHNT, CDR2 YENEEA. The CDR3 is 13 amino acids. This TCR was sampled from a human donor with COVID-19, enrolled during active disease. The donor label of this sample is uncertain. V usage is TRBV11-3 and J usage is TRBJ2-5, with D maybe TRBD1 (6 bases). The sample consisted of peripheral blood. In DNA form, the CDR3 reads TGTGCCAGCAGCTCTTCCAGGGGTCAGACCCAGTACTTC. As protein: CASSSSRGQTQYF.